Listed below are T cell receptor beta chains from one sample, sequenced in a study of sequential checkpoint blockade in melanoma. Sequencing used immunoSEQ multiplex PCR; TCRdb keeps in-frame clones, though not all of them. The data contain around 19,000 clones, 55% to 80% of them singletons. The starting material was CD8+ T cells sorted from blood (inferred from file names), obtained from a patient given nivolumab and ipilimumab in sequence. These receptors were obtained from a human donor with melanoma. The CDR3 runs from the conserved cysteine through the conserved F or W. A D gene is named only where the DNA matches it firmly. Size tells how often a clone was seen (once, few, many) or the class of an expanded clone, and some rows leave it out.

clone_size d_call j_call cdr3_length v_call cdr3_nt cdr3_aa
- TRBD1 TRBJ2-7 13 TRBV19 TGTGCCAGTAGCCCGGACAGGTTCCACGAGCAGTACTTC CASSPDRFHEQYF
- - TRBJ1-5 16 TRBV11-1 TGTGCCAGCAGCTTAGATGGCGGGCCAAGTGATCAGCCCCAGCATTTT CASSLDGGPSDQPQHF
once TRBD1 TRBJ2-7 16 TRBV6-5 TGTGCCAGCAGTTATTTTCCCGGGACAGGGGACTACGAGCAGTACTTC CASSYFPGTGDYEQYF
- - TRBJ2-7 14 TRBV9 TGTGCCAGCAGCCCAGGGACTGGAAAGTACGAGCAGTACTTC CASSPGTGKYEQYF
- - TRBJ2-7 15 TRBV19 TGTGCCAGTAGTACCACCGGGACTTTTGCCTACGAGCAGTACTTC CASSTTGTFAYEQYF
- - TRBJ2-2 13 TRBV29-1 TGCAGCGCTATACACAGGAACACCGGGGAGCTGTTTTTT CSAIHRNTGELFF
- - TRBJ2-7 16 TRBV7-2 TGTGCCAGCAGCCCAAGACAGAGTGGGGTCCTGGGGGAGCAGTACTTC CASSPRQSGVLGEQYF
large - TRBJ1-2 16 TRBV5-6 TGTGCCAGCAGCTTTCCGCTTTTACAGGGATTTAATGGCTACACCTTC CASSFPLLQGFNGYTF
- - TRBJ2-7 16 TRBV7-9 TGTGCCAGCAGTCAGGTTCCGACGGGACATGTATACGAGCAGTACTTC CASSQVPTGHVYEQYF
few - TRBJ1-1 14 TRBV15 TGTGCCACCAGTTTCGACAGCGAGTACACTGAAGCTTTCTTT CATSFDSEYTEAFF
- - TRBJ2-7 15 TRBV18 TGTGCCAGCTCACCGTCGGGTCACCGGGACTACGAGCAGTACTTC CASSPSGHRDYEQYF